Below, one TCR beta chain is given with its context. What it binds is not known. The CDR3 is 12 amino acids. Germline lookup yields CDR1 SQVTM and CDR2 ANQGSEA. Trimming cost V 4 bases and J 4 bases, with 9 bases left between them. This entry belongs to a study of blood T cells in healthy people across ages. Notes on the study in general: Roughly linearly, TCR beta diversity per million T cells fell as age increased.

Alongside a J-beta primer mix, a sample-barcoded 5' primer served in a second PCR lasting roughly 7 to 11 cycles. MiXCR, run by TCRdb on the 5' RACE reads, gives a single entry per CDR3 protein. This table has about 680,000 distinct CDR3 sequences, around half appearing once. Sequenced material: blood. V usage is TRBV29-1 and J usage is TRBJ2-3; a possible D gene is TRBD1 (6 bases). This sequence was found in a woman aged 55-70 years in good health. The CDR3 DNA reads as TGCAGCGTTGCACAGGGCGCAGATACGCAGTATTTT. Residues: CSVAQGADTQYF.